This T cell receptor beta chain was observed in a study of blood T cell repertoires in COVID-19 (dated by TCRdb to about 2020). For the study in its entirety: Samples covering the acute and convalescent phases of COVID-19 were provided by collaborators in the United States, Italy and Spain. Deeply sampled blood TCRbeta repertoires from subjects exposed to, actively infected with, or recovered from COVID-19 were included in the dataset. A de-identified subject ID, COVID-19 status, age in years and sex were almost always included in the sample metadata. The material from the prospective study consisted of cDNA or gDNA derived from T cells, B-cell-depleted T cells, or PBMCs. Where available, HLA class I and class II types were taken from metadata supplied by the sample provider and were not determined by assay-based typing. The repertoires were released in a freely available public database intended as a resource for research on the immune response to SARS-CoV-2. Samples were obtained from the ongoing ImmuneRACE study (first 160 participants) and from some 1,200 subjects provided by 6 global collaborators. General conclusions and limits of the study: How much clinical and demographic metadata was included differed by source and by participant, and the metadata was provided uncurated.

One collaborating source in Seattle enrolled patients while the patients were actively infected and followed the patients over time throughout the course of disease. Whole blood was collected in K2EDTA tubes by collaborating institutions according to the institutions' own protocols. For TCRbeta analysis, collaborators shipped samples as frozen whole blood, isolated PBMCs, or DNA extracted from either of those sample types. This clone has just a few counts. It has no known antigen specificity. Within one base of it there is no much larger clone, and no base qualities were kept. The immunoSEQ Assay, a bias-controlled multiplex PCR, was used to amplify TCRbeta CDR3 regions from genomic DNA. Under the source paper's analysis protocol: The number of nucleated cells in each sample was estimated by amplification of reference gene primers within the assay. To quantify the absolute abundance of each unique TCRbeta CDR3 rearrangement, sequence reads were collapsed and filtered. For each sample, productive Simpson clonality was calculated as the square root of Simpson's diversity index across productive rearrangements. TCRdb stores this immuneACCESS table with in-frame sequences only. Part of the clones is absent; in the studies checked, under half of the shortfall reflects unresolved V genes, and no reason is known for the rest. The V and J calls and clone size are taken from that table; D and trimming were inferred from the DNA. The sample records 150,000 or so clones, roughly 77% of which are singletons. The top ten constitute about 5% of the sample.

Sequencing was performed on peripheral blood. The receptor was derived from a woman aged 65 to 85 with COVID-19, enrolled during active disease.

The DNA reads TGTGCCTGGAGTCCCCAGGACAGCCGAAAAGCTTTCTTT. The resulting protein is CAWSPQDSRKAFF. The sequence joins TRBV30 to TRBJ1-1, and possibly TRBD1, on 6 matching bases. The CDR3 starts with the cysteine, ends with the phenylalanine, and has 13 residues. Of all the DNA, just the CDR3 is kept, 39 bases in frame from base 1. Deletion took 2 bases off V and 9 bases off J, with a span of 16 bases between the germline ends. The germline V gene (reference sequence) yields GTSNPN for CDR1 and SVGIG for CDR2.